This entry lists 5 T cell receptor beta chains sequenced from one sample in a study of patients and donors after allogeneic stem cell transplantation. TCRdb recomputed calls from the RT-PCR reads with MiXCR, one row per CDR3 protein. In the table there are 150,000 to 200,000 distinct CDR3 sequences, around two fifths of which are singletons. The specimen sequenced was blood, either unsorted or a sorted T cell fraction (not recorded which). Every receptor here comes from a human donor who was either an allogeneic HSCT recipient or a stem cell or donor lymphocyte infusion donor (not recorded which). It is not recorded whose cells these are; they may come from a transplant donor.

In this sample, this clonotype turned up a few times. The chain employs TRBV6-5 and TRBJ2-2; tentatively, D is TRBD1 or TRBD2 (5 bases each). The germline V gene has CDR1 MNHEY and CDR2 SVGAGI. CDR3 length equals 16 residues. V shed 10 bases and J shed 0 bases, with 18 bases lying between them. The CDR3, as DNA: TGTGCCACCTCACCATCCGGGACCACGAACACCGGGGAGCTGTTTTTT. It specifies CATSPSGTTNTGELFF.

The chain couples TRBV29-1 to TRBJ2-2, with 12 bases matching TRBD2. V was pared by 5 bases and J by 3 bases, with 7 bases of the junction left unmatched. Germline lookup yields CDR1 SQVTM and CDR2 ANQGSEA. The CDR3 runs to 16 residues. The chain's CDR3 is CSVRLAGERYTGELFF. The CDR3 region has the DNA TGCAGCGTTCGACTAGCGGGAGAGAGGTACACCGGGGAGCTGTTTTTT.

The chain links TRBV29-1 to TRBJ1-1; D is ambiguous. V was cut by 4 bases and J by 2 bases, with 8 bases left in between. The CDR3 contains 12 residues. Germline V gives CDR1 SQVTM, CDR2 ANQGSEA. In DNA, the CDR3 is TGCAGCGTTGTTTCAGGAAACACTGAAGCTTTCTTT. Residues: CSVVSGNTEAFF. The full variable domain, in which reference TRBV29-1 and TRBJ1-1 provide the parts outside the CDR3, is SAVISQKPSRDICQRGTSLTIQCQVDSQVTMMFWYRQQPGQSLTLIATANQGSEATYESGFVIDKFPISRPNLTFSTLTVSNMSPEDSSIYLCSVVSGNTEAFFGQGTRLTVV.

The chain couples TRBV7-9 to TRBJ1-1, with D maybe TRBD1 (6 bases). The length of the CDR3 is 14 residues. Trimming cost V 5 bases and J 4 bases, with 14 bases left between them. Germline V gives CDR1 SEHNR, CDR2 FQNEAQ (reference sequence). CDR3 bases: TGTGCCAGCAGCGCCGACAGGCTCGGCACTGAAGCTTTCTTT. This encodes CASSADRLGTEAFF.

The rearrangement uses TRBV5-1 and TRBJ2-7; TRBD2 might be the D (6 bases). The CDR3 has 14 residues. Germline CDR1 is SGHRS and CDR2 is YFSETQ. V was clipped by 0 bases and J by 2 bases, with 9 bases between them. Here the CDR3 DNA reads TGCGCCAGCAGCTTGGGCGGGAAGACCTACGAGCAGTACTTC. Protein sequence: CASSLGGKTYEQYF.